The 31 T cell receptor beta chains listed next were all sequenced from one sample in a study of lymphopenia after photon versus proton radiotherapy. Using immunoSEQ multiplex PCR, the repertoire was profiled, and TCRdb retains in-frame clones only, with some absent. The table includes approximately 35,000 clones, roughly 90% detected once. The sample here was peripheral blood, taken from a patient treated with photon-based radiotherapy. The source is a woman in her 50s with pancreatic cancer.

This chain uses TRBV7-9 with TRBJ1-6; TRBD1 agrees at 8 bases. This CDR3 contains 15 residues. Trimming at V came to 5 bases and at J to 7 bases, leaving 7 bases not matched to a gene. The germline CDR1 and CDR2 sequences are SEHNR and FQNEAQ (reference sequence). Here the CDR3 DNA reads TGTGCCAGCAGCGCCGCAGGGGGCGCAAATTCACCCCTCCACTTT. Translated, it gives CASSAAGGANSPLHF.

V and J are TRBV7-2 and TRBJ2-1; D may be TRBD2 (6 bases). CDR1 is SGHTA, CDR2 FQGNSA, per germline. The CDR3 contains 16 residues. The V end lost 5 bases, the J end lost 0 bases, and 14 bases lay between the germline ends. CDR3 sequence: CASSPALAPSYNEQFF. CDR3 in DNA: TGTGCCAGCAGCCCGGCTCTAGCGCCCTCCTACAATGAGCAGTTCTTC.

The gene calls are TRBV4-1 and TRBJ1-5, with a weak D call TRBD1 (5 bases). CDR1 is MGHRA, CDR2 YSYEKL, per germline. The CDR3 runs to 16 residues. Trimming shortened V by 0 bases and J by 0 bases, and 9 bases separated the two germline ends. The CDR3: CASSQDPGGSNQPQHF. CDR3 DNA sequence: TGCGCCAGCAGCCAAGACCCCGGGGGTAGCAATCAGCCCCAGCATTTT.

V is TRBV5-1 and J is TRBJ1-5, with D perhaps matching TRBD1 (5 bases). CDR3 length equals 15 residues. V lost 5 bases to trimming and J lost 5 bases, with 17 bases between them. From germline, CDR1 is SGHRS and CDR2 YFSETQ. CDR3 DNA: TGCGCCAGCAGGTGGGGGTCTGGGGGAGATCAGCCCCAGCATTTT. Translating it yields CASRWGSGGDQPQHF.

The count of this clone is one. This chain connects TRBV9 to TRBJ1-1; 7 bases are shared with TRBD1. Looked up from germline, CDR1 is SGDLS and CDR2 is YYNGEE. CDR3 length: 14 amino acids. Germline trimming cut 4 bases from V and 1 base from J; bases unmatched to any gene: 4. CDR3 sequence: CASSIRDRNTEAFF. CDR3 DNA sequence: TGTGCCAGCAGCATCCGGGACAGGAACACTGAAGCTTTCTTT.

The CDR3 loop reads CASSLVGPREQFF. DNA of the CDR3: TGCGCCAGCAGCTTGGTCGGCCCGCGGGAGCAGTTCTTC. This chain uses TRBV5-1 with TRBJ2-1; D is ambiguous. V lost 0 bases to trimming and J lost 10 bases, with 11 bases between them. The CDR3 length is 13 residues. Germline CDR1 is SGHRS and CDR2 is YFSETQ.

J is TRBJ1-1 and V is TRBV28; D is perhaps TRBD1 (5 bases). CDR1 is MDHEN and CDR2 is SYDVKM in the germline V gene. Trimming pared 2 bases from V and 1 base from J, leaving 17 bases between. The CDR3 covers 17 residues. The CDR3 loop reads CASSLRDRQPGNTEAFF. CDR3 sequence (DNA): TGTGCCAGCAGTTTACGCGACAGACAACCCGGGAACACTGAAGCTTTCTTT.

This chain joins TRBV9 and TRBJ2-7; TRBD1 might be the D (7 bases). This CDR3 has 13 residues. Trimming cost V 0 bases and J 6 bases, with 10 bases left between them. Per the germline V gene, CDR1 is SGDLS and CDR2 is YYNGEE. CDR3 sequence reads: CASSVVQGGEQYF. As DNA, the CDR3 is TGTGCCAGCAGCGTAGTCCAGGGGGGCGAGCAGTACTTC.

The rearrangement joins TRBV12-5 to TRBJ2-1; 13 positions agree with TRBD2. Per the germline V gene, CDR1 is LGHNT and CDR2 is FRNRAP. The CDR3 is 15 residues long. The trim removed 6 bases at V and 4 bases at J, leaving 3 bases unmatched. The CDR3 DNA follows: TGTGCTAGTGGACGGACTAGCGGGAGTTACAATGAGCAGTTCTTC. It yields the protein CASGRTSGSYNEQFF.

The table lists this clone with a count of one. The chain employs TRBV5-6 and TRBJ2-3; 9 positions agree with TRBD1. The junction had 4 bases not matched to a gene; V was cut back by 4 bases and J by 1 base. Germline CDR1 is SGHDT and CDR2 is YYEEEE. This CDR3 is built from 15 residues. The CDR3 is CASSLQGAGTDTQYF. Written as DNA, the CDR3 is TGTGCCAGCAGCCTACAGGGGGCTGGCACAGATACGCAGTATTTT.

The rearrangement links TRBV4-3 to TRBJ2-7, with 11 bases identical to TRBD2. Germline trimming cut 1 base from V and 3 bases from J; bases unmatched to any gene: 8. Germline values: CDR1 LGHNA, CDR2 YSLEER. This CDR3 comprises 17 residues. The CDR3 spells CASSQAPGTSGGYEQYF. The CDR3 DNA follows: TGCGCCAGCAGCCAAGCCCCGGGGACTAGCGGAGGCTACGAGCAGTACTTC.

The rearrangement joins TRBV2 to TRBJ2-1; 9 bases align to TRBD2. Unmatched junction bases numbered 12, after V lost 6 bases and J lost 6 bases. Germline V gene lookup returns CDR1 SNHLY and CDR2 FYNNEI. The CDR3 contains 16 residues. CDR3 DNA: TGTGCCAGCAGGGCCGGGACTAGCCGAAAGAGCAATGAGCAGTTCTTC. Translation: CASRAGTSRKSNEQFF.

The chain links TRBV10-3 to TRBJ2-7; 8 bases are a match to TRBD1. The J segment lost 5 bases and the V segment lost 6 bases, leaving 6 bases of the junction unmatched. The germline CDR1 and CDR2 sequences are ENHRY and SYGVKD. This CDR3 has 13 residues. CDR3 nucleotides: TGTGCCATCAGGTTCTCAGGGGGCCACGAGCAGTACTTC. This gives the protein CAIRFSGGHEQYF.

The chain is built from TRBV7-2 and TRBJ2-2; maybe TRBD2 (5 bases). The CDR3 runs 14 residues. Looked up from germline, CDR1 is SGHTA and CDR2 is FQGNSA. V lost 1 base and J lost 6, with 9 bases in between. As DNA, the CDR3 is TGTGCCAGCAGCTTAGGCGGGCAAGCCGGGGAGCTGTTTTTT. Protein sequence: CASSLGGQAGELFF.

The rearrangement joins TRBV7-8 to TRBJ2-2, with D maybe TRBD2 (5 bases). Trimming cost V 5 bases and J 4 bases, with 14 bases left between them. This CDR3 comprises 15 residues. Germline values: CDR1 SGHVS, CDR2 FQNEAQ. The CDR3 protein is CASSNRGASTGELFF. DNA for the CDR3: TGTGCCAGCAGCAACCGGGGAGCCAGCACCGGGGAGCTGTTTTTT.

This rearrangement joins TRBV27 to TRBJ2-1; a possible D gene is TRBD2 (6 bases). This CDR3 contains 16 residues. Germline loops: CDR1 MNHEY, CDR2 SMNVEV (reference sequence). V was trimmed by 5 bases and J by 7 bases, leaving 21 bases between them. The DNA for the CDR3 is TGTGCCAGCAGTGGGGCGGGAACTAGGGCAGGGAATGAGCAGTTCTTC. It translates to CASSGAGTRAGNEQFF.

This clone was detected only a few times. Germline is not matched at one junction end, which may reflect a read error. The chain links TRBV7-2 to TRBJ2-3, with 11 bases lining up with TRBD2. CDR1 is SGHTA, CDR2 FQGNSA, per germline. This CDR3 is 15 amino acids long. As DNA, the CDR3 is TGTGCCAGCAGATTAGCGGGAGGGCACATGGATACGCAGTATTTT. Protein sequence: CASRLAGGHMDTQYF.

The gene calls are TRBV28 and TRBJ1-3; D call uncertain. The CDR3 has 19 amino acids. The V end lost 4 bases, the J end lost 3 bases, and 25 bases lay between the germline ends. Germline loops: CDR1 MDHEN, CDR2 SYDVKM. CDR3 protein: CASSYGWNRPFNYGNTIYF. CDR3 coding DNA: TGTGCCAGCAGTTACGGGTGGAACCGACCATTTAACTATGGAAACACCATATATTTT.

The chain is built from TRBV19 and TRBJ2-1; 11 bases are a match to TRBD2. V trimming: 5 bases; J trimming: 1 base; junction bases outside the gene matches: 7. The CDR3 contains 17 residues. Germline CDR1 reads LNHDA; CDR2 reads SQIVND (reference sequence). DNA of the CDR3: TGTGCCAGTAGTTCGGGACTAGCGGACCGATCCTACAATGAGCAGTTCTTC. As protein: CASSSGLADRSYNEQFF.

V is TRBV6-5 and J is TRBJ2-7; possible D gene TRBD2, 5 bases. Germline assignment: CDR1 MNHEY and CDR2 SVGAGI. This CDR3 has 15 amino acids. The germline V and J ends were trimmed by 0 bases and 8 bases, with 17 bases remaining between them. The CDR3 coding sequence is TGTGCCAGCAGTTACTCGAGCCCCAGTGGCGGGCAGCAGTACTTC. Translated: CASSYSSPSGGQQYF.

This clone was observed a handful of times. CDR3 region: CASTRDFTGELFF. The CDR3 DNA sequence: TGTGCCAGTACTCGGGATTTCACCGGGGAGCTGTTTTTT. The J gene is TRBJ2-2, the V gene TRBV19; TRBD2 is a possible D gene (5 bases). V lost 7 bases and J 4 bases, leaving 10 bases between the germline ends. Germline CDR1 reads LNHDA; CDR2 reads SQIVND (reference sequence). This CDR3 spans 13 amino acids.

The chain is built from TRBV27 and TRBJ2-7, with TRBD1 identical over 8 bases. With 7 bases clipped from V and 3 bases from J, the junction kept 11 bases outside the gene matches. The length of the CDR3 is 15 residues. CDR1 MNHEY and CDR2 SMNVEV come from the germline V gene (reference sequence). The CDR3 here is CASTSIHRGNYEQYF. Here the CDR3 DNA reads TGTGCCAGCACCTCAATACACAGGGGGAACTACGAGCAGTACTTC.

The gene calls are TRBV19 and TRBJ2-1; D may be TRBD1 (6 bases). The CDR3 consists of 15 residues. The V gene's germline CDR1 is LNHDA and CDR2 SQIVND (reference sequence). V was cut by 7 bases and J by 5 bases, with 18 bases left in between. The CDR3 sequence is CASTSLRDKNNEQFF. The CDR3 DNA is TGTGCCAGTACCTCCCTCCGGGACAAAAACAATGAGCAGTTCTTC.

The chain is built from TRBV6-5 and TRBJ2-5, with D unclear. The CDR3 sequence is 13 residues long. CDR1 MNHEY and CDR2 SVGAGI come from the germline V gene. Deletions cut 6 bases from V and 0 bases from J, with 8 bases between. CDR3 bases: TGTGCCAGCAGCAGGACGTACCAAGAGACCCAGTACTTC. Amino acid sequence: CASSRTYQETQYF.

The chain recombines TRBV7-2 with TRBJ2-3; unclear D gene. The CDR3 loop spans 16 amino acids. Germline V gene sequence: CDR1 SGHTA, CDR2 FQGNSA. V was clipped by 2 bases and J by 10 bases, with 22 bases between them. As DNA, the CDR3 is TGTGCCAGCAGCTTAAGGCCCCTAGGTGGGATGTTGCCGCAGTATTTT. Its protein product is CASSLRPLGGMLPQYF. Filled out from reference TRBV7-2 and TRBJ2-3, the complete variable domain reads GAGVSQSPSNKVTEKGKDVELRCDPISGHTALYWYRQSLGQGLEFLIYFQGNSAPDKSGLPSDRFSAERTGGSVSTLTIQRTQQEDSAVYLCASSLRPLGGMLPQYFGPGTRLTVL.

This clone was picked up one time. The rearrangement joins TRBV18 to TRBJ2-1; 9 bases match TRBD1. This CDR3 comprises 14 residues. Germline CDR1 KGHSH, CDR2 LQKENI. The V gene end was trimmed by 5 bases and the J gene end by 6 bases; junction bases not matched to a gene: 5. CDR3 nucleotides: TGTGCCAGCTCAGTACAGGGGGCAGGCAATGAGCAGTTCTTC. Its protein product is CASSVQGAGNEQFF.

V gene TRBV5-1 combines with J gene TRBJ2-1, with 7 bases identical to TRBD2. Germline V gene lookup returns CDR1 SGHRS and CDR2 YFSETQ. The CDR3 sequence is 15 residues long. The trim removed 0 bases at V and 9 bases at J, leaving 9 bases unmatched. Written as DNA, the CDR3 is TGCGCCAGCAGCTTGGTTGGGGCTCGGGAGGTTGAGCAGTTCTTC. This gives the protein CASSLVGAREVEQFF.

The CDR3 nucleotides read TGTGCCAGCACTTCCTGGACAGGGGGCCTTGACAAAAACATTCAGTACTTC. This translates into CASTSWTGGLDKNIQYF. This sequence joins TRBV11-2 and TRBJ2-4; 11 bases agree with TRBD1. Trimming cost V 7 bases and J 3 bases; bases outside gene matches: 11. The length of the CDR3 is 17 residues. The germline gives CDR1 SGHAT, CDR2 FQNNGV.

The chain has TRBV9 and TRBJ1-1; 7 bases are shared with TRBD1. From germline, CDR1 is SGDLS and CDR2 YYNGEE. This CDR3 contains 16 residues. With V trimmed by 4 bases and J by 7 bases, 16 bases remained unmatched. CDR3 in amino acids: CASSTGAPTGVFEAFF. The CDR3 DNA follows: TGTGCCAGCAGCACCGGGGCCCCAACAGGGGTCTTTGAAGCTTTCTTT.

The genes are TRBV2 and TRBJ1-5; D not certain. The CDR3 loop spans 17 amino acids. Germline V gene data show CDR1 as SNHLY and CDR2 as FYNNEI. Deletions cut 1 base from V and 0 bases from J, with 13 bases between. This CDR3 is CASSEDERVYSNQPQHF. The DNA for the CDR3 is TGTGCCAGCAGTGAAGACGAAAGGGTTTATAGCAATCAGCCCCAGCATTTT.

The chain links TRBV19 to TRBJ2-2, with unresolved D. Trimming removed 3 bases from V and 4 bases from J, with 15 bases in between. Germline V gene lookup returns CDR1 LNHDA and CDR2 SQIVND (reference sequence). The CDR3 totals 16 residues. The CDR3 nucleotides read TGTGCCAGTAGTATCCTGCTTATACGAGGCACCGGGGAGCTGTTTTTT. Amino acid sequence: CASSILLIRGTGELFF.